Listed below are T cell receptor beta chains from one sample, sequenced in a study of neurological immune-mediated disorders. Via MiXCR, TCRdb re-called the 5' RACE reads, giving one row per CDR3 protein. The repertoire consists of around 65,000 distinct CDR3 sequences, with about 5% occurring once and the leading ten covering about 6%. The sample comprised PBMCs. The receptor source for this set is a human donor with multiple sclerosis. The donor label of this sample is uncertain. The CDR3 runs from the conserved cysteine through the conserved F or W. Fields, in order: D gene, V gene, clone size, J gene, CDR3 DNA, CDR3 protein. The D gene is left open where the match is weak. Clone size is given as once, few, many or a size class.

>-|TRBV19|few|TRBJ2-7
TGTGCCAGTGGAGGGCTAAAACCCTACGAGCAGTACTTC
CASGGLKPYEQYF
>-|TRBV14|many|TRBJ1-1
TGTGCCAGCAAAGACAGCCTTCCCACTGAAGCTTTCTTT
CASKDSLPTEAFF
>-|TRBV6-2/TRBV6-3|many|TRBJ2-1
TGTGCCAGCAGCCTCTTAGGTGATGAGCAGTTCTTC
CASSLLGDEQFF
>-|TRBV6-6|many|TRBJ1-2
TGTGCCAGCAGTTACGGGGCGCAGGTTGGTGGCTACACCTTC
CASSYGAQVGGYTF
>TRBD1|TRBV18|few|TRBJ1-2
TGTGCCAGCTCAGCGGACAGGTCGAACTCCTATGGCTACACCTTC
CASSADRSNSYGYTF
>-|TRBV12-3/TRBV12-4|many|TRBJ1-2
TGTGCCAGCAGCAGACAGGTACGGAATGGCTACACCTTC
CASSRQVRNGYTF
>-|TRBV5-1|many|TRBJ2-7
TGCGCCAGCAGCTTGGGGGGCACGGAATCTCTCCACGAGCAGTACTTC
CASSLGGTESLHEQYF
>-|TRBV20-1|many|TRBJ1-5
TGCAGTGTACAGGGAGGAGGCAATCAGCCCCAGCATTTT
CSVQGGGNQPQHF
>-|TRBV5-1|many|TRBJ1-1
TGCGCCAGCAGCTTGAGGGCCATTAACACTGAAGCTTTCTTT
CASSLRAINTEAFF
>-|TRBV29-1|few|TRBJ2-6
TGCAGCGCGAGGGGCTCTGGGGCCAACGTCCTGACTTTC
CSARGSGANVLTF
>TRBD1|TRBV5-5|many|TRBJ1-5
TGTGCCAGCAGCTTGGTAACGGGACAGAGACTCGTCTTGCATTTT
CASSLVTGQRLVLHF
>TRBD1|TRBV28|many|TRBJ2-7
TGTGCCAGCAGTTCACAGGGGATCCCTCCTTACGAGCAGTACTTC
CASSSQGIPPYEQYF
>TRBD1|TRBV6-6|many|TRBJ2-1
TGTGCCAACAGAACACAGGGGGCTGTGTACAATGAGCAGTTCTTC
CANRTQGAVYNEQFF